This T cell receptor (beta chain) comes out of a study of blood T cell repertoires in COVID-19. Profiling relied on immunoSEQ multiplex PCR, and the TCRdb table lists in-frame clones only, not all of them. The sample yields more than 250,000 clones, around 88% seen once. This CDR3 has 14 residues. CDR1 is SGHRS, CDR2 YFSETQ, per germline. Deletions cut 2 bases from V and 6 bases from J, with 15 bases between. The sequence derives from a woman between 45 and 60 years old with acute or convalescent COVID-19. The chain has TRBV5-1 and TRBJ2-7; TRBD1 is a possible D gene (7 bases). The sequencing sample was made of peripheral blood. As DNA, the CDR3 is TGCGCCAGCAGCTTCCAAGCCCAGGGGGGCGAGCAGTACTTC. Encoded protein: CASSFQAQGGEQYF.